This T cell receptor (beta chain) was profiled in a study of blood T cell repertoires in COVID-19. Across the whole study: Sample material is recorded as cDNA or gDNA derived from T cells, B-cell-depleted T cells, or PBMCs.

Original methodology: Reference gene primer amplification in the assay estimated nucleated cell counts. TCRdb's table, derived via immunoSEQ multiplex PCR, lists solely in-frame clones and lacks some. D and trimming come from the DNA, and the V and J calls and clone size come from that table. Among 150,000 or so clones listed, more than 80% were seen once. Germline CDR1 and CDR2: SGHDT and YYEEEE. There are 16 residues in the CDR3. Trimming pared 4 bases from V and 1 base from J, leaving 14 bases between. The chain carries TRBV5-6 and TRBJ1-4; D uncertain. What was sequenced was peripheral blood. This clonotype was sampled from a middle-aged woman with acute or convalescent COVID-19. The DNA of the CDR3 is TGTGCCAGCAGCAAGAACGGGGTTGGAACTAATGAAAAACTGTTTTTT. Its protein is CASSKNGVGTNEKLFF.